One sample yielded the 16 T cell receptor beta chains listed below, sequenced in a study of blood T cells in healthy people across ages. The second PCR ran about 6 to 12 cycles with a sample-barcoded 5' primer and J-beta primers. TCRdb reanalysed the 5' RACE reads using MiXCR and keeps one entry per CDR3 protein. The sample records 1.5 million to 2 million distinct CDR3 sequences, around 36% being singletons. Sequences were obtained from blood. The receptors come from a woman in her 30s in good health.

The chain is built from TRBV11-3 and TRBJ2-1, with D possibly matching TRBD2 (5 bases). The length of the CDR3 is 15 residues. Deletions cut 5 bases from V and 4 bases from J, with 15 bases between. Germline values: CDR1 SGHNT, CDR2 YENEEA. Here the CDR3 reads CASSRGRADYNEQFF. The CDR3 DNA reads as TGTGCCAGCAGCCGGGGAAGGGCGGATTACAATGAGCAGTTCTTC.

The rearrangement links TRBV5-8 to TRBJ1-1; maybe TRBD1 (5 bases). CDR3 size: 14 residues. CDR1 is SGHTS and CDR2 is YDEGEE in the germline V gene. With 4 bases removed from V and 5 bases from J, the gap between germline ends came to 15 bases. The CDR3 nucleotides read TGTGCCAGCAGCGTCCGGGGGTGGGAGACTGAAGCTTTCTTT. Protein: CASSVRGWETEAFF.

To note about this clonotype: This may stem from a read error, because a much larger clone lies one nucleotide away. CDR3 residues: CASSQVFSGGSADTQYF. The CDR3 coding sequence is TGTGCCAGCAGCCAAGTGTTTAGCGGGGGAAGCGCAGATACGCAGTATTTT. V usage is TRBV4-2 and J usage is TRBJ2-3; TRBD2 aligns across 9 bases. Germline V CDR1 and CDR2: LGHNA, YNFKEQ. V lost 1 base, J lost 4 bases, and 9 bases stayed unmatched. The CDR3 has 17 amino acids.

This clonotype was detected only a few times. This may come from a read error, since a much larger clone is one base off. The chain carries TRBV5-1 and TRBJ2-7, with 8 bases fitting TRBD2. The length of the CDR3 is 16 residues. Trimming cost V 0 bases and J 4 bases; bases outside gene matches: 9. CDR1 and CDR2 (germline): SGHRS, YFSETQ. The DNA of the CDR3 is TGCGCCAGCAGCTTGGGCGGGAGCGGGAGTCGGTACGAGCAGTACTTC. Translated, it gives CASSLGGSGSRYEQYF.

The J gene is TRBJ1-1, the V gene TRBV5-6; D is possibly TRBD1 (6 bases). This CDR3 comprises 13 residues. Per germline, CDR1 SGHDT and CDR2 YYEEEE. V lost 3 bases, J lost 8 bases, and 14 bases lay in between. As DNA, the CDR3 is TGTGCCAGCAGCTCGGGACCCCAGGGGGAAGCTTTCTTT. Protein sequence: CASSSGPQGEAFF. Drawing the rest from reference TRBV5-6 and TRBJ1-1, the complete variable domain is DAGVTQSPTHLIKTRGQQVTLRCSPKSGHDTVSWYQQALGQGPQFIFQYYEEEERQRGNFPDRFSGHQFPNYSSELNVNALLLGDSALYLCASSSGPQGEAFFGQGTRLTVV.

This clonotype has a handful of counts. The V gene is TRBV12-3 or TRBV12-4, the J gene TRBJ1-1; perhaps TRBD1 as D (5 bases). Trimming removed 7 bases from V and 10 bases from J, with 16 bases in between. The CDR3 length is 12 residues. The CDR3 loop reads CASTFREGRAFF. The CDR3 bases are TGTGCCAGCACGTTCAGGGAGGGGAGAGCTTTCTTT.

This rearrangement joins TRBV3-1 to TRBJ2-5, with D maybe TRBD1 (6 bases). Germline values: CDR1 LGHDT, CDR2 YNNKEL (reference sequence). This CDR3 has 16 residues. The ends were cut back, 0 bases at V and 5 bases at J, with 16 bases in the middle. The CDR3 sequence is CASSQDLGGRGETQYF. CDR3 DNA sequence: TGTGCCAGCAGCCAAGATCTTGGGGGCCGTGGGGAGACCCAGTACTTC.

The rearrangement uses TRBV20-1 and TRBJ2-2; maybe TRBD1 (5 bases). The V and J ends lost 0 bases and 1 base respectively, with 15 bases between them. Germline V gives CDR1 DFQATT, CDR2 SNEGSKA (reference sequence). The CDR3 sequence is 17 residues long. The CDR3 sequence is CSARDSFLGQNTGELFF. The CDR3 coding sequence is TGCAGTGCTAGAGATTCCTTCCTCGGACAGAACACCGGGGAGCTGTTTTTT.

This clonotype was seen only a few times. The CDR3 DNA is TGCGCCAGCAGTGAAAAGGGTACTGTGACCCAGTACTTC. Protein product: CASSEKGTVTQYF. The chain joins TRBV10-2 to TRBJ2-5; D remains ambiguous. V lost 3 bases and J lost 7, with 12 bases in between. This CDR3 region has 13 residues. The germline V gene encodes CDR1 WSHSY and CDR2 SAAADI.

The sample holds a few counts of this clonotype. J is TRBJ2-3 and V is TRBV24-1; the D is unclear. In germline, CDR1 is KGHDR, CDR2 SFDVKD. The V end lost 8 bases, the J end lost 1 base, and 9 bases lay between the germline ends. The CDR3 spans 13 residues. The CDR3 sequence: CATTGWGTDTQYF. The CDR3 DNA is TGTGCCACCACGGGTTGGGGCACAGATACGCAGTATTTT.

This clonotype was picked up a small number of times. The chain is built from TRBV18 and TRBJ2-6; 9 bases are shared with TRBD1. The V gene end was trimmed by 4 bases and the J gene end by 1 base; junction bases not matched to a gene: 8. Looked up from germline, CDR1 is KGHSH and CDR2 is LQKENI. There are 18 residues in the CDR3. The CDR3 loop is CASSHTRDRDSGANVLTF. Written as DNA, the CDR3 is TGTGCCAGCTCACACACCCGGGACAGGGATTCTGGGGCCAACGTCCTGACTTTC.

The chain is built from TRBV3-1 and TRBJ1-1; TRBD1 might be the D (5 bases). Trimming cost V 4 bases and J 1 base, with 10 bases left between them. Germline-derived CDR1 and CDR2 are LGHDT and YNNKEL (reference sequence). The CDR3 has 14 residues. CDR3 sequence reads: CASSPTESNTEAFF. The CDR3 bases are TGTGCCAGCAGCCCGACAGAATCGAACACTGAAGCTTTCTTT.

This clonotype was found a few times. This sequence joins TRBV6-2 or TRBV6-3 and TRBJ1-6, with D uncertain. Germline V gene sequence: CDR1 MNHEY, CDR2 SVGEGT. The CDR3 is 16 residues long. V shed 5 bases and J shed 0 bases, with 11 bases lying between them. The CDR3 is CASSAAVSSYNSPLHF. CDR3 nucleotides: TGTGCCAGCAGTGCGGCGGTCAGCTCCTATAATTCACCCCTCCACTTT.

Notes on this clonotype: Here the CDR3 omits its conserved ending phenylalanine or tryptophan, so a read error is the likely source. Here the CDR3 DNA reads TGCGCCAGCAGCCAAGACGGGGTGTTAGATACGCAGTATGTT. Its translation is CASSQDGVLDTQYV. This chain connects TRBV4-1 to TRBJ2-3, with a weak D call TRBD2 (5 bases). The CDR3 runs to 14 residues. V was cut by 0 bases and J by 5 bases, with 9 bases left in between. Germline V gene sequence: CDR1 MGHRA, CDR2 YSYEKL.

DNA of the CDR3: TGTGCCAGCAGGACCAGACAGGGGACCTACGAGCAGTACTTC. This gives the protein CASRTRQGTYEQYF. The chain is built from TRBV2 and TRBJ2-7, with TRBD1 matching 8 bases. V shed 6 bases and J 2 bases; nucleotides not matched to a gene: 6. Germline assignment: CDR1 SNHLY and CDR2 FYNNEI. The CDR3 is 14 residues long.

This clonotype was seen a handful of times. This chain connects TRBV28 to TRBJ2-7; 8 nucleotides line up with TRBD2. Germline CDR1 MDHEN, CDR2 SYDVKM. The CDR3 runs 17 residues. Trimming took 4 bases from V and 2 from J; bases not matched to a gene: 13. CDR3 coding DNA: TGTGCCAGCAGTTCCCCCGGGTCCCCCGGGAGGGCCTACGAGCAGTACTTC. Amino acids: CASSSPGSPGRAYEQYF.